This TCR beta chain is from a study of identical twins. Study outcomes and limitations: The study found excess low generation probability among twin-shared out-of-frame alpha sequences. For cord blood, abundant beta clonotypes had fewer insertions, unlike memory repertoires, which showed none.

This clonotype has just a few counts. Antigen unknown. The CDR3 loop spans 12 amino acids. V was clipped by 7 bases and J by 7 bases; unmatched bases: 4. The germline V gene has CDR1 KGHDR and CDR2 SFDVKD. TCRdb processed the 5' RACE reads anew with MiXCR; each CDR3 protein has one entry. The sample contains a few hundred thousand distinct CDR3 sequences, about 13% of which appear only once. The data were also submitted as part of a second study, on yellow fever vaccine responses in identical twins. That report adds: Twins reportedly appeared to share part of their vaccine T cell response while keeping part individual.

The chain links TRBV24-1 to TRBJ2-3; 7 nucleotides align to TRBD1. What was sequenced was memory (CD45RO+) T cells sorted from blood. The receptor's source is a woman between 18 and 29 years old in good health. Here the CDR3 DNA reads TGTGCCACCAGGGGGACAGATCATACGCAGTATTTT. It translates to CATRGTDHTQYF.